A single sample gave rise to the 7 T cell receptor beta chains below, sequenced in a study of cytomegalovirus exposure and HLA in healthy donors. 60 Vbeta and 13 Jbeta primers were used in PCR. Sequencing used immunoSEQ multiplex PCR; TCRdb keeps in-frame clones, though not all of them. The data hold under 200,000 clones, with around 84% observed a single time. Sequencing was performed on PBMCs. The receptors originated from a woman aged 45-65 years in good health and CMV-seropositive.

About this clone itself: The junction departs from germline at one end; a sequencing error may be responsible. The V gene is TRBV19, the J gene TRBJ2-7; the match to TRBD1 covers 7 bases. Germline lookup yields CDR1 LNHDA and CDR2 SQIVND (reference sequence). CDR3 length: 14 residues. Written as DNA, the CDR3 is TGTGCCAGCAGTACAGGGGTAATCGGTTACGAGCAGTACTTC. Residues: CASSTGVIGYEQYF.

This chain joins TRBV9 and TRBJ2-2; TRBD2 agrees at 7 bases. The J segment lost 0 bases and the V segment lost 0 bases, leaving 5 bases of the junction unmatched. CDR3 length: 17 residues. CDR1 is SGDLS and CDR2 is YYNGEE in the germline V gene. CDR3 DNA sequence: TGTGCCAGCAGCGTAGGTAGCGGGCTCGCGAACACCGGGGAGCTGTTTTTT. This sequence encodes CASSVGSGLANTGELFF.

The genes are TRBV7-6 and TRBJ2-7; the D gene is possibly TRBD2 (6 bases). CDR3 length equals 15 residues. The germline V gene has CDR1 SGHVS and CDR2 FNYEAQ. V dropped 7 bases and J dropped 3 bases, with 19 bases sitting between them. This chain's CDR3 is CASIRDLGGRYEQYF. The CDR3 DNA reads TGTGCCAGCATCCGGGATCTGGGGGGTCGCTACGAGCAGTACTTC.

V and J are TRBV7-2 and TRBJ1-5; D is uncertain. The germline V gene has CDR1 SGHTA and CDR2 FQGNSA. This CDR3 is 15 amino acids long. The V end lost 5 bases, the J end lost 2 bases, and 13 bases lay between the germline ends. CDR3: CASSLQIFGNQPQHF. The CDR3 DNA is TGTGCCAGCAGCCTACAGATTTTCGGCAATCAGCCCCAGCATTTT.

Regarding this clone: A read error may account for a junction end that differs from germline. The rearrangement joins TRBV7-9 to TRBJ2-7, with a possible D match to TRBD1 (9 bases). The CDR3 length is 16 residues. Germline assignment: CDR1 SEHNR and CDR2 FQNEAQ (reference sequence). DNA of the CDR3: TGTTCCAGCAGCCGGGGGGGGACAGGGTTAGACTACGAGCAGTACTTC. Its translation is CSSSRGGTGLDYEQYF.

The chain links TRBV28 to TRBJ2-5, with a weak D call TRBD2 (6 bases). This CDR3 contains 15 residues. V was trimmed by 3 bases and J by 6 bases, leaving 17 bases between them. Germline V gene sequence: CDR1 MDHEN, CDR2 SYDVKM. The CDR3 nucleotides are TGTGCCAGCAGTTTTGGCCTTGCGGGGAGACAGACCCAGTACTTC. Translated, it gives CASSFGLAGRQTQYF.

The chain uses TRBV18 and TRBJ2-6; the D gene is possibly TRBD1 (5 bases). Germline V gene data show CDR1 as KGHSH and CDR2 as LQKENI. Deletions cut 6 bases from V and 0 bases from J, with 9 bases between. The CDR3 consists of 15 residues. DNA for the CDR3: TGTGCCAGCTCCCTTGACAGCTCTGGGGCCAACGTCCTGACTTTC. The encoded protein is CASSLDSSGANVLTF.